This T cell receptor (beta chain) was captured by sequencing in a study of cytomegalovirus exposure and HLA in healthy donors (dated by TCRdb to 2016 to 2017). A note on the overall study: According to an earlier analysis of 587 of the donors, roughly 180 million T cells yielded 117 million unique TCR beta sequences and 276 Gb of sequence data. An early release covering over 500 HLA-typed donors comprised approximately 300 gigabases of sequencing data and 65 million to 100 million unique TCR sequences. Of the roughly 400 genotyped donors, roughly 85% fell in the genetic ancestry cluster associated with self-reported Caucasian donors. The aim of the study was to test whether cataloging public T cell receptors could identify signatures of past pathogen exposure. The study profiled the T cell repertoires of fewer than 850 subjects by immunosequencing and related them to cytomegalovirus serostatus. A separate validation cohort of 100 to 150 different subjects was used in addition to the roughly 700-subject first cohort. To predict cytomegalovirus infection status, the study combined high-throughput TCR immunosequencing, statistical association of individual TCRs with disease status, and machine learning. To study patterns of TCR occurrence, a later analysis re-analyzed previously published TCR beta repertoires from around 700 donors and added high-resolution HLA genotyping. In the later analysis, no new phenotypic data were used to find candidate immune exposures; instead, reliance was placed on TCR beta sequences and their occurrence across donors. An earlier analysis of approximately 630 of the donors applied high-throughput TCR beta sequencing to assess whether each TCR beta V gene segment acted as functional or pseudogenic. Alongside the repertoire data, information on donor age, sex, ethnicity and CMV serostatus was compiled. Genome-wide SNP genotypes for about 60% of the roughly 670 donors were used in a later genetic analysis, which treated that subset as a discovery cohort. Every discovery cohort repertoire had been produced on one sequencing platform. HLA typing included class I and class II loci at four-digit resolution. Typing coverage differed by locus: A, B, C, DRB1 and DQB1 were typed in about 629-630 donors, DQA1 in 522, DPA1 in around 610, and DPB1 in roughly 470. Four to six DR-DQ haplotypes were handled as single units for association and clustering because linkage in the cohort was strong. Among about 370 genotyped donors of the cohort, an average of roughly 230,000 unique TCR beta nucleotide sequences was sequenced per donor, of which about 18% were non-productive.

In its sample, this clone was seen once. Its antigen has not been determined. No base qualities exist here, and no much larger clone lies one base off it. Taken from the germline V gene, the CDR1 and CDR2 loops are SGHAT and FQNNGV. For this chain, trimming is 6 bases at the V end and 3 bases at the J end, and the number of junction bases without a gene match is 7. The CDR3 goes from the cysteine to the phenylalanine over 16 residues. Just the 48-base CDR3 DNA is kept, in frame starting at base 1. The library came from the immunoSEQ multiplex PCR assay. The multiplex PCR relied on a mix of 60 forward primers for TCR Vbeta segments and 13 reverse primers for TCR Jbeta segments. A multiplex PCR assay on genomic DNA amplified the CDR3 region of rearranged TCR beta genes. Amplified TCR beta libraries were sequenced as 87-base-pair reads on the Illumina HiSeq System. In the original analysis: Across the 500 to 750 repertoires, a later analysis counted around 80 million unique TCR beta chains, around 11 million of which were shared by at least two donors. Raw reads were error-corrected and collapsed into unique sequences with a nearest-neighbor algorithm that merged closely related sequences to remove PCR and sequencing errors. V, D and J gene segments were assigned by aligning CDR3 sequences to IMGT reference sequences. For a sequence to be retained, a match of at least six nucleotides was required to both a V gene segment and a J gene segment. Rearrangements were called productive when the CDR3 lacked stop codons and stayed in frame with V and J; all others were non-productive. Following IMGT convention, CDR3 was defined as the stretch from the second conserved V-encoded cysteine up to the conserved J-encoded phenylalanine. The earlier analysis of approximately 590 of the donors excluded any sequence lacking an unambiguous match to a single V gene segment. In an earlier analysis of 450 to 700 of the donors, V segments were called functional above 56.7% productive rearrangements and were called segregating when the between-donor standard deviation exceeded 5%. A statistical classification framework was built to diagnose cytomegalovirus status from the catalog of TCR beta chain sequences. V and J gene assignment, in a later analysis, came from comparing TCR nucleotide sequences with IMGT/GENE-DB human TR gene sequences. In a later analysis, CDR3 sequences and most-parsimonious VDJ recombination scenarios were assigned using the TCRdist pipeline. In a later analysis, each TCR beta chain was defined by its CDR3 amino acid sequence together with its V-gene family, and reads lacking a unique V-gene family were excluded. A later analysis removed 550 to 650 highly shared, low-generation-probability nucleotide sequences to deal with suspected cross-contamination and a sequencing artifact. In a later analysis, a clonal expansion index for each public chain was calculated from normalized within-repertoire ranks of inferred template counts. A later analysis computed generation probabilities with a VDJ recombination model fitted to out-of-frame rearrangements, and checked the results against IGoR. In a later analysis, TCR-TCR, TCR-HLA and TCR-CMV co-occurrence was scored with hypergeometric tests, and a repertoire-size bias correction was applied to TCR pairs. In a later analysis, false discovery rates were estimated by permuting HLA or CMV assignments 20 times. In a later analysis, co-occurring TCRs were grouped using DBSCAN, and TCRdist sequence similarity was added for clustering within HLA-allele-positive subsets. For co-occurrence clustering, repertoires with fewer than 30,000 or more than 120,000 public chains were excluded, along with about five repertoires with anomalous nucleotide sharing. TCRdb obtained this table from immuneACCESS and retained in-frame rearrangements with V and J assigned. These tables miss some clones; where compared with another copy, unresolved V genes account for less than half of the shortfall, and the remainder is unexplained. V and J calls and clone size follow that table, whereas D and trimming were derived from the DNA. For this sample there are about 110,000 clones; 80% to 85% appear just once. Clones ranked in the top ten supply under 2.5% of the sample.

The cohort was made up of roughly 670 healthy bone marrow donors. All cohort members were sampled while nominally healthy, although unrecorded immune exposures were likely present. The donor was CMV seronegative and was included in the group of 352 seronegative cohort members. Every donor gave a peripheral blood sample, and the peripheral blood mononuclear cells from that sample were used for TCR beta sequencing. Genomic DNA extraction from the blood cell samples was performed with the Qiagen DNeasy Blood Extraction Kit. Overall results and qualifications from the work: A later analysis found that HLA-associated TCR beta chains were more clonally expanded and had lower generation probabilities than equally common non-associated chains. In a later analysis, TCR association rates were found to vary across HLA loci, with the most associated TCRs seen for DRB1 alleles and the fewest for HLA-C alleles. Some IMGT-functional V segments, including TRBV6-2 and TRBV6-3, could not be told apart with the 87-base-pair reads, so those segments were excluded. A total of 164 TCR beta chains were listed by the study as associated with cytomegalovirus. Cytomegalovirus status was reported to be diagnosed by the classifier with high specificity and sensitivity in both the original and validation cohorts. When HLA alleles, especially DR and DQ, strongly co-occurred, TCR associations were difficult to assign to individual alleles. Most TCR sequences were seen in very few donors, while some public TCRs were found in many individuals. A few of the identified cytomegalovirus-associated TCR beta chains were confirmed in vitro to be specific for cytomegalovirus antigens. Only TCR beta chains were sequenced in this cohort, and the absence of alpha or paired-chain data limited detectable features. Because some donors lacked HLA typing at each locus, the association tests relied only on the typed subset. A further reported finding was that TCR beta sequences accurately predicted the HLA-A and HLA-B alleles for most subjects in the first cohort. Specific HLA alleles were associated with over 15,000 TCR beta sequences at a false discovery rate of 0.05 in a later analysis. In a later genetic analysis, a missense DCLRE1C variant was associated with V-gene and J-gene trimming of TCR beta chains, and the association was replicated in an independent cohort. In a later genetic analysis, fewer N-insertions in productive TCRs were reported among donors in an Asian-associated ancestry cluster than the roughly 640-donor mean. The authors suggested that the approach could potentially be extended to other disease states and immunological phenotypes. A cluster of highly shared sequence variants was judged likely to be a technical artifact of the sequencing pipeline. Linkage disequilibrium might explain the correlated functional status among segregating V segments, but an unknown experimental factor could not be ruled out. For the cohort, immune exposure information was limited to CMV serostatus. In an earlier analysis of fewer than 750 of the donors, most TCR beta V segments were observed in productive rearrangements about 90% or about 30% of the time, broadly matching IMGT annotations. Because counts were too low, seventeen rarely observed V segments, including chromosome 9 orphons, were left out of the earlier analysis of 587 of the donors. According to a later analysis, parvovirus B19, influenza, CMV and Epstein-Barr virus appeared linked to several top co-occurrence clusters. Roughly uniform sequencing depth across donors was assumed in presence/absence analyses, although this assumption may not hold. According to a later analysis, most CMV-associated TCR beta chains appeared to be HLA-restricted, and the HLA associations seemed to be driven largely by CMV exposure.

Material: PBMCs. This receptor chain uses TRBV11-2 and TRBJ2-1, and 11 junction bases match TRBD2. The sequence was obtained from a woman in her 30s in good health and CMV-seronegative. The CDR3 sequence is CASRSPGTSGYNEQFF. The nucleotide sequence reads as follows: TGTGCCAGCAGGTCTCCCGGGACTAGCGGCTACAATGAGCAGTTCTTC.